Listed here are 16 T cell receptor beta chains from one sample, sequenced in a study of cytomegalovirus exposure and HLA in healthy donors. PCR primers comprised 60 Vbeta and 13 Jbeta primers. The data were produced by immunoSEQ multiplex PCR, yet TCRdb's version contains in-frame clones alone and is incomplete. The data hold around 68,000 clones, with 55% to 75% observed a single time. Sequenced input: PBMCs. The receptors stem from a young woman in good health and CMV-seronegative.

V gene TRBV7-3 combines with J gene TRBJ2-3, with a tentative D call TRBD2 (5 bases). The CDR3 has 15 residues. Trimming stripped 4 bases from V and 6 bases from J, with 17 bases between. The germline gives CDR1 SGHTA, CDR2 FQGTGA. This CDR3 reads CASSYRTHGMDTQYF. CDR3 DNA: TGTGCCAGCAGCTACCGGACTCACGGGATGGATACGCAGTATTTT.

In this sample, this clone turned up a few times. The chain couples TRBV5-6 to TRBJ2-7; TRBD2 agrees at 11 bases. The CDR3 has 15 residues. The trim removed 4 bases at V and 0 bases at J, leaving 3 bases unmatched. Germline CDR1 is SGHDT and CDR2 is YYEEEE. DNA of the CDR3: TGTGCCAGCAGCCCCACTAGCGGGGGCTCCTACGAGCAGTACTTC. Protein: CASSPTSGGSYEQYF. Based on the CDR3 plus reference TRBV5-6 and TRBJ2-7, the full variable domain is DAGVTQSPTHLIKTRGQQVTLRCSPKSGHDTVSWYQQALGQGPQFIFQYYEEEERQRGNFPDRFSGHQFPNYSSELNVNALLLGDSALYLCASSPTSGGSYEQYFGPGTRLTVT.

The chain couples TRBV9 to TRBJ2-1; D is perhaps TRBD2 (6 bases). There are 15 residues in the CDR3. CDR1 is SGDLS, CDR2 YYNGEE, per germline. Deletions cut 4 bases from V and 9 bases from J, with 20 bases between. The CDR3 region is CASSPSQAGFGEQFF. The CDR3 nucleotides read TGTGCCAGCAGCCCGTCTCAAGCGGGTTTTGGTGAGCAGTTCTTC. Full variable domain (missing parts from reference TRBV9 and TRBJ2-1): DSGVTQTPKHLITATGQRVTLRCSPRSGDLSVYWYQQSLDQGLQFLIQYYNGEERAKGNILERFSAQQFPDLHSELNLSSLELGDSALYFCASSPSQAGFGEQFFGPGTRLTVL.

The chain couples TRBV5-6 to TRBJ2-4; 14 nucleotides agree with TRBD2. There are 19 residues in the CDR3. V lost 1 base to trimming and J lost 0 bases; unmatched junction nucleotides: 6. The V gene's germline CDR1 is SGHDT and CDR2 YYEEEE. The CDR3 region has the DNA TGTGCCAGCAGCTTGATGAGGACTAGCGGGGGGTTAGCCAAAAACATTCAGTACTTC. Protein product: CASSLMRTSGGLAKNIQYF.

The gene calls are TRBV4-1 and TRBJ1-6, with TRBD1 matching 8 bases. CDR1 MGHRA and CDR2 YSYEKL come from the germline V gene. The CDR3 is 15 residues long. Losses at the gene ends were 0 bases for V and 9 bases for J; bases not matched to a gene: 4. The CDR3 DNA follows: TGCGCCAGCAGCCAAGAAATACAGGGGGGTTCACCCCTCCACTTT. Translated: CASSQEIQGGSPLHF.

The chain has TRBV15 and TRBJ1-3; D is unresolved. Between the trimmed V and J ends, which lost 3 bases and 0 bases, there was a span of 3 bases. Germline lookup yields CDR1 LNHNV and CDR2 YYDKDF (reference sequence). The CDR3 totals 13 residues. The DNA for the CDR3 is TGTGCCACCAGCAGCCGCTCTGGAAACACCATATATTTT. Protein sequence: CATSSRSGNTIYF. The variable domain in full, with the rest retrieved from reference TRBV15 and TRBJ1-3, is DAMVIQNPRYQVTQFGKPVTLSCSQTLNHNVMYWYQQKSSQAPKLLFHYYDKDFNNEADTPDNFQSRRPNTSFCFLDIRSPGLGDTAMYLCATSSRSGNTIYFGEGSWLTVV.

The chain is built from TRBV27 and TRBJ1-2; tentative D call: TRBD1 (6 bases). Germline lookup yields CDR1 MNHEY and CDR2 SMNVEV (reference sequence). V gave up 3 bases and J gave up 3 bases, with 14 bases separating them. The CDR3 is 15 amino acids. CDR3 coding DNA: TGTGCCAGCAGTTTCGTATGGGGGCAGGACTATGGCTACACCTTC. Its protein is CASSFVWGQDYGYTF.

This clone was detected a few times. The gene calls are TRBV5-1 and TRBJ1-3, with D perhaps matching TRBD1 (5 bases). Trimming stripped 2 bases from V and 1 base from J, with 10 bases between. CDR1 and CDR2 (germline): SGHRS, YFSETQ. The CDR3 totals 15 residues. CDR3 region: CASSLKGASGNTIYF. In DNA, the CDR3 is TGCGCCAGCAGCTTAAAAGGGGCTTCTGGAAACACCATATATTTT. Looking up the rest from reference TRBV5-1 and TRBJ1-3 gives the full variable domain: KAGVTQTPRYLIKTRGQQVTLSCSPISGHRSVSWYQQTPGQGLQFLFEYFSETQRNKGNFPGRFSGRQFSNSRSEMNVSTLELGDSALYLCASSLKGASGNTIYFGEGSWLTVV.

This clone was seen a single time. This sequence joins TRBV7-2 and TRBJ2-5, with D perhaps TRBD1 (6 bases). Germline CDR1 and CDR2: SGHTA and FQGNSA. The V gene lost 2 bases and the J gene lost 2 bases, with 12 bases spanning the gap. The CDR3 contains 15 residues. The CDR3 sequence: CASSLTQGYQETQYF. DNA of the CDR3: TGTGCCAGCAGCTTAACCCAGGGGTATCAAGAGACCCAGTACTTC.

The V gene is TRBV15, the J gene TRBJ1-1, with D possibly matching TRBD1 (5 bases). Trimming stripped 11 bases from V and 0 bases from J, with 16 bases between. Germline CDR1 LNHNV, CDR2 YYDKDF (reference sequence). CDR3 length equals 14 residues. The DNA of the CDR3 is TGTGCCCCTATTCGGGGGGGAATGAACACTGAAGCTTTCTTT. Translated: CAPIRGGMNTEAFF.

The V call is TRBV19, the J call TRBJ2-3; no firm D call. Trimming removed 7 bases from V and 3 bases from J, with 11 bases in between. CDR1 LNHDA and CDR2 SQIVND come from the germline V gene (reference sequence). This CDR3 has 13 amino acids. The CDR3 loop is CASTLRLTDTQYF. The DNA of the CDR3 is TGTGCCAGTACCCTGCGACTGACAGATACGCAGTATTTT.

For this clone: The conserved closing phenylalanine or tryptophan is absent in this CDR3, likely reflecting a read error. V and J are TRBV5-1 and TRBJ1-4; 11 bases are a match to TRBD1. The CDR3 runs to 15 residues. Germline V CDR1 and CDR2: SGHRS, YFSETQ. Trimming removed 5 bases from V and 8 bases from J; junction bases left unmatched: 8. CDR3 DNA: TGCGCCAGCAGTTTCAGGACAGGGGGCTTGGAAAAACTGTTTGTT. This codes for CASSFRTGGLEKLFV.

The chain couples TRBV6-1 to TRBJ2-2; D unresolved. This CDR3 comprises 14 residues. V was shortened by 5 bases and J by 5 bases, with 12 bases between the two germline ends. Germline V gives CDR1 MNHNS, CDR2 SASEGT. The chain's CDR3 is CASSRLVETGELFF. The CDR3 coding sequence is TGTGCCAGCAGTAGATTAGTAGAGACCGGGGAGCTGTTTTTT.

The V call is TRBV11-2, the J call TRBJ1-4; 8 bases fit TRBD1. Germline CDR1 and CDR2: SGHAT and FQNNGV. The CDR3 extends over 13 amino acids. The J segment lost 7 bases and the V segment lost 3 bases, leaving 1 base of the junction unmatched. The CDR3 loop is CASSLDRVEKLFF. CDR3 DNA sequence: TGTGCCAGCAGCTTGGACAGGGTTGAAAAACTGTTTTTT.

V usage is TRBV7-2 and J usage is TRBJ1-5; 9 bases fit TRBD1. Germline values: CDR1 SGHTA, CDR2 FQGNSA. V trimming: 5 bases; J trimming: 3 bases; junction bases outside the gene matches: 8. CDR3 length: 16 amino acids. CDR3 residues: CASSPRTGVNNQPQHF. The CDR3 DNA follows: TGTGCCAGCAGCCCCCGGACAGGGGTCAACAATCAGCCCCAGCATTTT.

This sequence joins TRBV6-5 and TRBJ2-5, with 7 bases fitting TRBD1. Germline CDR1 is MNHEY and CDR2 is SVGAGI. V lost 4 bases to trimming and J lost 3 bases; unmatched junction nucleotides: 5. This CDR3 region has 14 residues. CDR3 DNA: TGTGCCAGCAGTTTGACAGGGAGTAAAGAGACCCAGTACTTC. Amino acid sequence: CASSLTGSKETQYF.